These 9 T cell receptor beta chains share one sample of origin, sequenced in a study of cytomegalovirus exposure and HLA in healthy donors. The study ran its PCR with 60 Vbeta and 13 Jbeta primers. Sequencing used immunoSEQ multiplex PCR; TCRdb keeps in-frame clones, though not all of them. The sample has around 78,000 clones, around 60% seen once. Specimen: PBMCs. These receptors came from a young man in good health and CMV-seropositive.

The chain carries TRBV5-6 and TRBJ1-2; the match to TRBD1 covers 9 bases. The V gene's germline CDR1 is SGHDT and CDR2 YYEEEE. The CDR3 contains 14 residues. V dropped 5 bases and J dropped 7; count of bases not matched to a gene: 9. The chain's CDR3 is CASSTRTGVSGYTF. The CDR3 DNA reads as TGTGCCAGCAGTACTCGGACAGGGGTGAGTGGCTACACCTTC. Full variable domain (remainder filled in from reference TRBV5-6 and TRBJ1-2): DAGVTQSPTHLIKTRGQQVTLRCSPKSGHDTVSWYQQALGQGPQFIFQYYEEEERQRGNFPDRFSGHQFPNYSSELNVNALLLGDSALYLCASSTRTGVSGYTFGSGTRLTVV.

V usage is TRBV7-9 and J usage is TRBJ2-1; the match to TRBD2 covers 13 bases. The germline gives CDR1 SEHNR, CDR2 FQNEAQ (reference sequence). This CDR3 comprises 18 residues. The V and J ends lost 5 bases and 0 bases, in that order; junction bases with no gene match: 7. The CDR3 spells CASSPGTSGDSSYNEQFF. In DNA form, the CDR3 reads TGTGCCAGCAGCCCCGGGACTAGCGGGGACAGCTCCTACAATGAGCAGTTCTTC.

The chain couples TRBV4-3 to TRBJ2-5; 7 nucleotides match TRBD1. Germline V gene sequence: CDR1 LGHNA, CDR2 YSLEER. This CDR3 has 16 amino acids. The V segment lost 4 bases and the J segment 2 bases; nucleotides outside the gene matches: 10. Here the CDR3 DNA reads TGCGCCAGCAGCCCGGGGACAGCGGACTTACAAGAGACCCAGTACTTC. It yields the protein CASSPGTADLQETQYF.

The chain recombines TRBV25-1 with TRBJ2-3; TRBD2 aligns across 10 bases. Losses at the gene ends were 2 bases for V and 5 bases for J; bases not matched to a gene: 7. The CDR3 extends over 16 amino acids. Germline V gene data show CDR1 as MGHDK and CDR2 as SYGVNS. CDR3 nucleotides: TGTGCCAGCAGTGAAGCCCTAGCGGGAGTGGGAGATACGCAGTATTTT. Protein: CASSEALAGVGDTQYF.

The V call is TRBV30, the J call TRBJ2-7; 8 bases map to TRBD1. CDR3 length: 14 residues. V dropped 2 bases and J dropped 2; count of bases not matched to a gene: 5. CDR1 and CDR2 from the germline V gene are GTSNPN and SVGIG (reference sequence). The CDR3 DNA reads as TGTGCCTGGAGTCTGGGGACAGGCCCCTACGAGCAGTACTTC. It translates to CAWSLGTGPYEQYF.

This clone came up once. V usage is TRBV6-6 and J usage is TRBJ1-2; 7 bases match TRBD1. J lost 0 bases, V lost 6 bases, and 7 bases had no gene match. CDR1 MNHNY and CDR2 SVGAGI come from the germline V gene (reference sequence). The CDR3 is 15 amino acids. This CDR3 reads CASRPDRDPNYGYTF. As DNA, the CDR3 is TGTGCCAGCAGGCCCGACAGGGATCCTAACTATGGCTACACCTTC.

This rearrangement joins TRBV29-1 to TRBJ1-1, with D perhaps TRBD1 (5 bases). The CDR3 loop spans 12 amino acids. Looked up from germline, CDR1 is SQVTM and CDR2 is ANQGSEA. Trimming pared 4 bases from V and 1 base from J, leaving 7 bases between. The CDR3, as DNA: TGCAGCGTTGGGACACCGAACACTGAAGCTTTCTTT. Protein: CSVGTPNTEAFF.

The V gene is TRBV11-2, the J gene TRBJ1-2; D ambiguous. The CDR3 has 15 amino acids. Deletions cut 0 bases from V and 3 bases from J, with 11 bases between. Germline CDR1 is SGHAT and CDR2 is FQNNGV. In nucleotides, the CDR3 is TGTGCCAGCAGCTTAGACGTTTTTCGGGACTATGGCTACACCTTC. Translating gives CASSLDVFRDYGYTF.

The V gene is TRBV28, the J gene TRBJ2-3, with TRBD2 matching 8 bases. V shed 6 bases and J 6 bases; nucleotides not matched to a gene: 11. The CDR3 runs to 15 residues. Looked up from germline, CDR1 is MDHEN and CDR2 is SYDVKM. The CDR3, as DNA: TGTGCCAGCAGCCCCCTACGGGGGGGCTGGGATACGCAGTATTTT. Protein: CASSPLRGGWDTQYF.